One T cell receptor beta chain is described in this entry. Some clones are missing from TCRdb's copy, which holds only in-frame ones; the method was immunoSEQ multiplex PCR. The sample has about 260,000 clones; 88% are singletons. These data originate in a study of blood T cell repertoires in COVID-19. Study overall: T cells, B-cell-depleted T cells, or PBMCs provided the cDNA or gDNA that served as material.

CDR3 length: 14 amino acids. V was pared by 5 bases and J by 0 bases, with 8 bases between. CDR1 is MNHEY, CDR2 SMNVEV, per germline (reference sequence). The specimen was peripheral blood. V is TRBV27 and J is TRBJ1-3; D is possibly TRBD1 (6 bases). The clonotype comes from a man in his sixties who had recovered from COVID-19. CDR3 coding DNA: TGTGCCAGCAGTCGGACAGTCTCTGGAAACACCATATATTTT. It codes for CASSRTVSGNTIYF.